These 7 T cell receptor beta chains were sequenced from one sample in a study of blood T cell repertoires in COVID-19. This table comes from immunoSEQ multiplex PCR, and its TCRdb copy is limited to in-frame clones, with some not included. Of about 110,000 clones listed, 76% are singletons. Sequencing was performed on peripheral blood. The receptor source for this set is a woman of 80 years or more with acute or convalescent COVID-19.

The chain recombines TRBV27 with TRBJ2-7; D is perhaps TRBD1 (6 bases). The V end was cut by 5 bases, the J end by 1 base, with 15 bases between. Germline V gene data show CDR1 as MNHEY and CDR2 as SMNVEV (reference sequence). The CDR3 runs to 15 residues. The chain's CDR3 is CASSLDGRGSYEQYF. The CDR3 region has the DNA TGTGCCAGCAGTCTTGATGGCAGGGGTTCCTACGAGCAGTACTTC.

J is TRBJ2-1 and V is TRBV7-2, with D unclear. From germline, CDR1 is SGHTA and CDR2 FQGNSA. This CDR3 spans 14 amino acids. The germline V and J ends were trimmed by 4 bases and 9 bases, with 16 bases remaining between them. CDR3 region: CASSSLRGGSEQFF. The CDR3 region has the DNA TGTGCCAGCAGCTCCCTTCGCGGCGGAAGTGAGCAGTTCTTC.

This sequence joins TRBV4-3 and TRBJ1-6; tentative D call: TRBD1 (6 bases). The CDR3 is 16 residues long. In germline, CDR1 is LGHNA, CDR2 YSLEER. Trimming took off 3 bases at V and 0 bases at J, with 9 bases between the two ends. CDR3 sequence: CASSQGRGSYNSPLHF. The DNA for the CDR3 is TGCGCCAGCAGCCAGGGCAGGGGCTCCTATAATTCACCCCTCCACTTT.

V usage is TRBV7-2 and J usage is TRBJ2-1; TRBD2 matches at 7 bases. Looked up from germline, CDR1 is SGHTA and CDR2 is FQGNSA. The junction had 16 bases not matched to a gene; V was cut back by 5 bases and J by 9 bases. The CDR3 runs to 16 residues. CDR3 loop: CASSAWGGSRGGEQFF. The CDR3, as DNA: TGTGCCAGCAGCGCTTGGGGCGGGAGTCGTGGAGGTGAGCAGTTCTTC.

This chain links TRBV7-8 with TRBJ2-7; 9 bases are shared with TRBD1. Germline CDR1 reads SGHVS; CDR2 reads FQNEAQ. The CDR3 sequence is 13 residues long. The junction had 4 bases not matched to a gene; V was cut back by 5 bases and J by 5 bases. The CDR3 sequence is CASSRTGEDEQYF. Written as DNA, the CDR3 is TGTGCCAGCAGCCGGACAGGGGAGGACGAGCAGTACTTC.

This chain connects TRBV28 to TRBJ2-5; no clear D gene. The V end lost 3 bases, the J end lost 1 base, and 3 bases lay between the germline ends. The CDR3 is 12 amino acids. The germline gives CDR1 MDHEN, CDR2 SYDVKM. The DNA of the CDR3 is TGTGCCAGCAGTTTGGCCCAAGAGACCCAGTACTTC. This gives the protein CASSLAQETQYF.

The chain joins TRBV7-7 to TRBJ2-5; tentative D call: TRBD2 (6 bases). CDR1 and CDR2 (germline): SSHAT, FNYEAQ (reference sequence). This CDR3 is 15 amino acids long. V lost 5 bases to trimming and J lost 5 bases, with 18 bases between them. CDR3 nucleotides: TGTGCCAGCAGCCCGGAGGGAGGTTCAGGGGAGACCCAGTACTTC. Its protein is CASSPEGGSGETQYF.